This T cell receptor beta chain was sequenced for a study of T cells after yellow fever vaccination (dated by TCRdb to between 2018 and 2021). About the study as a whole: Libraries from fractions with low cell numbers were prepared with the SMART-Seq v4 Ultra Low Input RNA kit. Bulk TCR alpha and beta repertoires were sequenced longitudinally to track T-cell clones before and after primary and booster YFV17D yellow fever vaccination. Two healthy male donors, one aged 18 to 30 and one aged 30 to 39 years, were included in the cohort. Blood was collected at multiple timepoints before and after primary and secondary immunization, and bulk PBMC replicates and cell subsets were isolated. The study at large found these results: The secondary T-cell response was found to be weaker but faster than the primary response, with a peak reached on day 5 rather than on day 15. Most clones expanded after primary vaccination were re-detected after the booster (almost 97% of CD4 and 88% of CD8), suggesting broad memory maintenance. Because the study included only two donors, the extent to which the findings can be generalized is limited. A small share of clonotypes occurred in both CD4 and CD8 compartments, likely arising from convergent recombination. FACS-sorted repertoires could contain abundant contaminating clonotypes from the bulk population, so computational filtering was required.

Synthesis of TCR cDNA relied on 5'RACE template switching, a step that introduced a universal primer site along with unique molecular identifiers. Priming of cDNA synthesis was performed from both the TCR alpha and TCR beta constant segments. Libraries were amplified in two PCR steps, with sample barcodes and sequencing adapters added in the second step. Libraries were sequenced on Illumina HiSeq 2500 (2x100 bp) or NovaSeq (2x150 bp). As for the original processing: MIGEC was used to demultiplex reads and collapse the reads into UMI consensus sequences, and MiXCR was used for V(D)J alignment. Vaccine-responding clonotypes were identified with edgeR using replicate PBMC samples, with FDR below 0.01 and a log2 fold change above 5 up to day 15 being required. CD4 or CD8 identity was assigned to each bulk clonotype according to whether the clonotype was present at higher abundance in the sequenced CD4 repertoire or the sequenced CD8 repertoire. TCRdb reanalyzed the raw reads on its own, using fastp at Q25 for trimming and MiXCR for clone calling, and kept in-frame beta chains. Every distinct CDR3 protein forms one entry, paired with its most common genes and DNA. In this record, the V and J calls reflect TCRdb's handling and not the investigators' own analysis. This sample is represented by around 230,000 distinct CDR3 sequences; roughly 6.3% of them were singletons. 1% to 1.2% of the sample is held by the ten biggest clonotypes.

The sample's treatment or condition label is to be understood as: live attenuated yellow fever vaccine strain. PBMCs were isolated from peripheral blood using a standard Ficoll-Paque protocol. Dynabeads CD4 and CD8 positive selection kits were used to isolate the CD4 and CD8 T-cell fractions. RNA was extracted with TriZol from bulk PBMCs, CD4 and CD8 fractions, and dextramer-positive and dextramer-negative fractions. As regards this clonotype: It lacks a known antigen. The sample holds no much larger clone one base away, and base qualities are not on file.

From the cysteine up to the phenylalanine, the CDR3 has a length of 12 residues. The retained sequence is limited to the CDR3, 36 bases, with the frame set at the first base. Looking up the germline V gene yields CDR1 SGHTA and CDR2 FQGNSA. V and J lose 5 bases and 6 bases, and a span of 7 bases separates them. The TCR originated in a man between 25 and 39 years old who received the YFV17D yellow fever vaccine. In this chain, TRBV7-2 is recombined with TRBJ2-2; no D gene is confidently identified. The sample in question was CD4+ T cells sorted from PBMCs, obtained on the day of the yellow fever booster vaccination. Read as DNA, the sequence is TGTGCCAGCAGCCCGTACTCCGGGGAGCTGTTTTTT. Translated, it reads CASSPYSGELFF. The reference TRBV7-2 and TRBJ2-2 proteins fill in what lies around the CDR3, so the full variable domain reads GAGVSQSPSNKVTEKGKDVELRCDPISGHTALYWYRQSLGQGLEFLIYFQGNSAPDKSGLPSDRFSAERTGGSVSTLTIQRTQQEDSAVYLCASSPYSGELFFGEGSRLTVL.